A single TCR beta chain is shown here with its context. Its antigen remains unknown. This record belongs to a study of T-cell reconstitution after alpha-beta-depleted transplantation in children. Findings and limits, study-wide: Surviving thymic progenitors and recipient T cells were the source of high TCRbeta diversity at day 60 in some patients. In patients about two months after transplant, alpha-beta T cells reportedly arose from several hundred expanded graft clones. Once a year had passed after transplant, T-cell counts and diversity came mostly from newly produced T cells.

The CDR3 has 13 residues. V was pared by 4 bases and J by 3 bases, with 9 bases between. Germline lookup yields CDR1 MNHEY and CDR2 SVGEGT. Unique molecular identifiers were used to barcode this TCRbeta library. TCRdb called the PCR reads again in MiXCR, with one record for every CDR3 protein. The sample contains fewer than 550,000 distinct CDR3 sequences, approximately 10% of which appear only once. The genes are TRBV6-2 or TRBV6-3 and TRBJ1-2; possibly TRBD1 for D (5 bases). This sequence was found in a female patient aged 2 to 10 who had a stem cell transplant for aplastic anemia, so the T cells may come from the graft donor. The sequencing here drew on PBMCs, mostly from graft donor cells, taken 180 days after TCRalphabeta/CD19-depleted stem cell transplant. This CDR3 reads CASSSTAYYGYTF. The CDR3 nucleotides are TGTGCCAGCAGTTCGACAGCTTACTATGGCTACACCTTC.